A single sample is the source of the 7 T cell receptor beta chains below, sequenced in a study of T cell responses to AZD1222 COVID-19 vaccine. The repertoire was sequenced with immunoSEQ multiplex PCR; TCRdb's copy has only in-frame clones and lacks some. This table has approximately 140,000 clones, around 94% appearing once. The sample was peripheral blood, taken on day 0 of AZD1222 vaccination. The receptors shown here come from an adult in good health.

DNA of the CDR3: TGTGCCAGTAGTACTCAAGGACAGGCCACTGAAGCTTTCTTT. Its translation: CASSTQGQATEAFF. The chain has TRBV19 and TRBJ1-1; TRBD1 aligns across 7 bases. CDR1 and CDR2 from the germline V gene are LNHDA and SQIVND (reference sequence). V was clipped by 4 bases and J by 4 bases; unmatched bases: 6. This CDR3 comprises 14 residues.

This chain joins TRBV11-2 and TRBJ1-1; possible D gene TRBD1, 6 bases. From germline, CDR1 is SGHAT and CDR2 FQNNGV. The CDR3 is made up of 13 amino acids. The ends were cut back, 5 bases at V and 7 bases at J, with 14 bases in the middle. As DNA, the CDR3 is TGTGCCAGCAGCACCCGACAGGCTTTTGAAGCTTTCTTT. It specifies CASSTRQAFEAFF.

This rearrangement joins TRBV2 to TRBJ2-7; TRBD2 matches 10 bases. J was trimmed by 7 bases and V by 6 bases; bases with no gene match: 12. The CDR3 is 15 amino acids. Looked up from germline, CDR1 is SNHLY and CDR2 is FYNNEI. CDR3 bases: TGTGCCAGCAGGGCAGTTCTAGCGGGAGTAGGTGAGCAGTACGTC. Its translation is CASRAVLAGVGEQYV.

The chain employs TRBV7-2 and TRBJ2-2, with TRBD2 matching over 10 bases. With 7 bases clipped from V and 5 bases from J, the junction kept 13 bases outside the gene matches. Germline CDR1 SGHTA, CDR2 FQGNSA. This CDR3 is built from 17 residues. The CDR3, as DNA: TGTGCCAGCACCCTCATAGGAGTAGCGGGAGGTACCGGGGAGCTGTTTTTT. Amino acids: CASTLIGVAGGTGELFF.

This rearrangement joins TRBV7-6 to TRBJ1-3; D possibly corresponds to TRBD1 (5 bases). Trimming left V 4 bases short and J 2 bases short, with 27 bases between. In germline, CDR1 is SGHVS, CDR2 FNYEAQ. The CDR3 runs 20 residues. Here the CDR3 reads CASSSPSGATEKKTGNTIYF. In DNA form, the CDR3 reads TGTGCCAGCAGCTCACCTTCCGGGGCGACAGAGAAAAAAACTGGAAACACCATATATTTT. The full variable domain, in which reference TRBV7-6 and TRBJ1-3 provide the parts outside the CDR3, is GAGVSQSPRYKVTKRGQDVALRCDPISGHVSLYWYRQALGQGPEFLTYFNYEAQQDKSGLPNDRFSAERPEGSISTLTIQRTEQRDSAMYRCASSSPSGATEKKTGNTIYFGEGSWLTVV.

V gene TRBV12-3 or TRBV12-4 combines with J gene TRBJ1-1, with a tentative D call TRBD1 (5 bases). Trimming took off 10 bases at V and 3 bases at J, with 12 bases between the two ends. The CDR3 contains 12 residues. CDR3 coding DNA: TGTGCCACAGAGGGGCCGGACACTGAAGCTTTCTTT. Translated, it gives CATEGPDTEAFF.

This clone was seen only once. V and J are TRBV19 and TRBJ2-6, with a tentative D call TRBD1 (7 bases). V was cut by 6 bases and J by 0 bases, with 27 bases left in between. This CDR3 spans 21 amino acids. Germline V lookup: CDR1 LNHDA, CDR2 SQIVND (reference sequence). The DNA for the CDR3 is TGTGCCAGTAGGGCCAAAGAGACCTTGACAGGGAGGCTCTCTGGGGCCAACGTCCTGACTTTC. It translates to CASRAKETLTGRLSGANVLTF.